Below, 25 T cell receptor beta chains from the same sample are listed, as sequenced in a study of response to subunit inactivated influenza vaccine. TCRdb recomputed calls from the RT-PCR reads with MiXCR, one row per CDR3 protein. The table has 500,000 to 650,000 distinct CDR3 sequences, approximately 7.7% seen once. Source: PBMCs from blood, taken around 25 months after vaccination. Receptors originate from a man aged 45-69 years who received an inactivated influenza vaccine.

This clonotype was picked up many times. V is TRBV4-1 and J is TRBJ1-2; D not resolved. The germline V gene has CDR1 MGHRA and CDR2 YSYEKL. This CDR3 spans 15 amino acids. Trimming took 1 base from V and 5 from J, leaving 14 bases between them. CDR3 bases: TGCGCCAGCAGCCAAGGAAGGGTTGGCCCGTATGGCTACACCTTC. Its protein product is CASSQGRVGPYGYTF.

V usage is TRBV12-3 or TRBV12-4 and J usage is TRBJ2-2; no clear D. The V end was cut by 5 bases, the J end by 6 bases, with 13 bases between. This CDR3 is 14 amino acids long. CDR3 residues: CASSPLMGPGELFF. The CDR3 DNA reads TGTGCCAGCAGTCCTCTAATGGGTCCCGGGGAGCTGTTTTTT.

The rearrangement uses TRBV3-1 and TRBJ2-4; possibly TRBD2 for D (5 bases). Germline CDR1 LGHDT, CDR2 YNNKEL (reference sequence). The CDR3 contains 15 residues. Trimming left V 2 bases short and J 7 bases short, with 15 bases between. DNA of the CDR3: TGTGCCAGCAGCCAAACCGGTTTGGAGGAGAACATTCAGTACTTC. As protein: CASSQTGLEENIQYF.

The sample holds many counts of this clonotype. The chain employs TRBV7-2 and TRBJ2-7, with D maybe TRBD2 (6 bases). The CDR3 contains 13 residues. From germline, CDR1 is SGHTA and CDR2 FQGNSA. Trimming left V 5 bases short and J 9 bases short, with 17 bases between. The CDR3 DNA reads TGTGCCAGCAGCGCGGGACTGGGGGTTCGGCAGTACTTC. This codes for CASSAGLGVRQYF.

Notes on this clonotype: This may be a read error: a much more frequent sequence differs by one nucleotide. J is TRBJ2-4 and V is TRBV29-1; D might be TRBD1 (6 bases). Germline V gives CDR1 SQVTM, CDR2 ANQGSEA. V was shortened by 2 bases and J by 8 bases, with 13 bases between the two germline ends. The CDR3 length is 13 residues. The CDR3, as DNA: TGCAGCGTTGAAACTACAGGGAAGGACATTCAGTACTTC. Translation gives CSVETTGKDIQYF.

This clonotype has only a few counts. The chain carries TRBV14 and TRBJ1-1; D call uncertain. The germline V gene encodes CDR1 SGHDN and CDR2 FVKESK. Trimming pared 1 base from V and 4 bases from J, leaving 13 bases between. CDR3 length: 15 amino acids. The CDR3 reads CASSQGEGRGTEAFF. CDR3 DNA: TGTGCCAGCAGCCAAGGGGAGGGTCGCGGCACTGAAGCTTTCTTT. The variable domain in full, with the rest retrieved from reference TRBV14 and TRBJ1-1, is EAGVTQFPSHSVIEKGQTVTLRCDPISGHDNLYWYRRVMGKEIKFLLHFVKESKQDESGMPNNRFLAERTGGTYSTLKVQPAELEDSGVYFCASSQGEGRGTEAFFGQGTRLTVV.

This clonotype appeared a few times. This chain joins TRBV20-1 and TRBJ1-5, with 7 bases fitting TRBD1. Germline CDR1 reads DFQATT; CDR2 reads SNEGSKA (reference sequence). Losses at the gene ends were 0 bases for V and 8 bases for J; bases not matched to a gene: 10. CDR3 length: 15 amino acids. Here the CDR3 DNA reads TGCAGTGCTAGAGAACCGGGACAGCAAGCCAAGCCCCAGCATTTT. Amino acids: CSAREPGQQAKPQHF.

This clonotype was observed many times. The V and J genes are TRBV4-2 and TRBJ2-5; D is unresolved. The V end lost 0 bases, the J end lost 4 bases, and 12 bases lay between the germline ends. Germline loops: CDR1 LGHNA, CDR2 YNFKEQ. This CDR3 has 15 amino acids. CDR3 protein: CASSQEGQLGETQYF. Written as DNA, the CDR3 is TGTGCCAGCAGCCAAGAAGGGCAGCTTGGAGAGACCCAGTACTTC.

This clonotype rates as medium-sized (0.01 to 0.1%). CDR3 DNA: TGTGCCAGCAGCCAATACAGGGGAAATCAGCCCCAGCATTTT. Translated: CASSQYRGNQPQHF. This chain links TRBV7-2 with TRBJ1-5, with 7 bases that match TRBD1. This CDR3 is 14 amino acids long. CDR1 SGHTA and CDR2 FQGNSA come from the germline V gene. J gave up 4 bases and V 5 bases, and 5 bases lay outside the gene matches.

The chain carries TRBV12-3 or TRBV12-4 and TRBJ1-6; 9 nucleotides align to TRBD1. The V segment lost 6 bases and the J segment 7 bases; nucleotides outside the gene matches: 7. The length of the CDR3 is 15 residues. The CDR3 region is CASRSRQGVNSPLHF. The CDR3 DNA reads as TGTGCCAGCAGGAGCCGACAGGGGGTGAATTCACCCCTCCACTTT.

The V gene is TRBV9, the J gene TRBJ1-1; weak D call: TRBD1 (5 bases). Germline V gives CDR1 SGDLS, CDR2 YYNGEE. The CDR3 contains 14 residues. V lost 4 bases and J 5 bases, leaving 15 bases between the germline ends. Here the CDR3 reads CASSPHGGVTEAFF. CDR3 DNA sequence: TGTGCCAGCAGCCCACATGGGGGGGTGACTGAAGCTTTCTTT.

The CDR3 here is CASSSGGRDTNEQFF. CDR3 DNA: TGTGCCAGCAGCTCGGGCGGGCGGGATACCAATGAGCAGTTCTTC. The rearrangement uses TRBV7-3 and TRBJ2-1; perhaps TRBD2 as D (6 bases). This CDR3 is 15 amino acids long. V was pared by 4 bases and J by 6 bases, with 16 bases between. Looked up from germline, CDR1 is SGHTA and CDR2 is FQGTGA.

This clonotype was picked up a small number of times. V and J are TRBV10-3 and TRBJ1-5; 10 bases fit TRBD1. The CDR3 sequence is 14 residues long. The trim removed 3 bases at V and 6 bases at J, leaving 2 bases unmatched. Germline V CDR1 and CDR2: ENHRY, SYGVKD. In nucleotides, the CDR3 is TGTGCCATCAGTGACCGGACAGGGGGTCAGCCCCAGCATTTT. Amino acids: CAISDRTGGQPQHF.

J is TRBJ2-2 and V is TRBV7-8, with 7 nucleotides matching TRBD1. The J segment lost 1 base and the V segment lost 1 base, leaving 3 bases of the junction unmatched. The germline gives CDR1 SGHVS, CDR2 FQNEAQ. The length of the CDR3 is 16 residues. The CDR3: CASSLGGTVNTGELFF. CDR3 DNA sequence: TGTGCCAGCAGCTTAGGGGGGACAGTGAACACCGGGGAGCTGTTTTTT.

The chain is built from TRBV28 and TRBJ2-2; 9 positions match TRBD1. CDR1 and CDR2 (germline): MDHEN, SYDVKM. The CDR3 runs to 16 residues. V trimming: 10 bases; J trimming: 4 bases; junction bases outside the gene matches: 13. In DNA form, the CDR3 reads TGTGCCATCTTGAGGGGGACAGGGCTCGGCACCGGGGAGCTGTTTTTT. Encoded protein: CAILRGTGLGTGELFF.

There are a few counts of this clonotype. The CDR3 bases are TGTGCCAGCAGCCCCCGCGGGAGACAGGGGTTGAACACCGGGGAGCTGTTTTTT. The encoded protein is CASSPRGRQGLNTGELFF. The chain uses TRBV21-1 and TRBJ2-2; TRBD1 is the table's D call, not checked against the DNA. TRBV21-1 is termed a pseudogene. The CDR3 contains 18 residues.

The V and J genes are TRBV4-2 and TRBJ1-4; D call uncertain. The CDR3 runs 15 residues. Trimming took off 3 bases at V and 4 bases at J, with 12 bases between the two ends. Germline CDR1 and CDR2: LGHNA and YNFKEQ. The CDR3 region is CASSHRSLINEKLFF. CDR3 DNA sequence: TGTGCCAGCAGCCACCGGTCTCTAATTAATGAAAAACTGTTTTTT.

This chain connects TRBV20-1 to TRBJ1-1; tentatively, D is TRBD1 (5 bases). V was shortened by 6 bases and J by 6 bases, with 20 bases between the two germline ends. The germline CDR1 and CDR2 sequences are DFQATT and SNEGSKA (reference sequence). The CDR3 extends over 14 amino acids. This CDR3 is CSAAGAGVFPEAFF. In nucleotides, the CDR3 is TGCAGTGCCGCCGGGGCAGGTGTCTTCCCTGAAGCTTTCTTT.

The chain carries TRBV4-2 and TRBJ2-3, with unresolved D. V was clipped by 0 bases and J by 5 bases, with 15 bases between them. This CDR3 spans 16 amino acids. CDR1 is LGHNA, CDR2 YNFKEQ, per germline. CDR3 nucleotide sequence: TGTGCCAGCAGCCAAGATTTAGGCAGGAAGAGAGATACGCAGTATTTT. Protein sequence: CASSQDLGRKRDTQYF.

This clonotype has at least ten counts. The chain recombines TRBV6-2 or TRBV6-3 with TRBJ1-5; no clear D gene. In germline, CDR1 is MNHEY, CDR2 SVGEGT. V shed 2 bases and J shed 4 bases, with 12 bases lying between them. The CDR3 runs to 15 residues. The CDR3 loop is CASSYLGRTNQPQHF. Written as DNA, the CDR3 is TGTGCCAGCAGTTACCTCGGACGTACAAATCAGCCCCAGCATTTT.

This clonotype has just a few counts. The V call is TRBV9, the J call TRBJ2-5; 10 nucleotides line up with TRBD2. The germline CDR1 and CDR2 sequences are SGDLS and YYNGEE. The CDR3 totals 14 residues. V was pared by 3 bases and J by 3 bases, with 2 bases of the junction left unmatched. The CDR3 sequence is CASSATSGKETQYF. The CDR3 coding sequence is TGTGCCAGCAGCGCCACTAGCGGGAAAGAGACCCAGTACTTC.

This clonotype was detected only a few times. The CDR3 region is CASSPDRETQYF. CDR3 nucleotides: TGTGCCAGCTCACCGGACAGGGAGACCCAGTACTTC. V and J are TRBV18 and TRBJ2-5, with 7 positions matching TRBD1. Germline CDR1 reads KGHSH; CDR2 reads LQKENI. The CDR3 runs 12 residues. V was clipped by 3 bases and J by 5 bases; unmatched bases: 0.

V usage is TRBV7-9 and J usage is TRBJ2-7; possibly TRBD1 for D (6 bases). Trimming stripped 2 bases from V and 2 bases from J, with 13 bases between. The CDR3 runs 15 residues. The V gene's germline CDR1 is SEHNR and CDR2 FQNEAQ (reference sequence). CDR3 nucleotides: TGTGCCAGCAGCTTAATAGTGTCAGGGGCCTACGAGCAGTACTTC. Its protein is CASSLIVSGAYEQYF. Full variable domain (remainder filled in from reference TRBV7-9 and TRBJ2-7): DTGVSQNPRHKITKRGQNVTFRCDPISEHNRLYWYRQTLGQGPEFLTYFQNEAQLEKSRLLSDRFSAERPKGSFSTLEIQRTEQGDSAMYLCASSLIVSGAYEQYFGPGTRLTVT.

V gene TRBV3-1 combines with J gene TRBJ2-2; D perhaps matches TRBD2 (6 bases). Germline V CDR1 and CDR2: LGHDT, YNNKEL (reference sequence). The CDR3 runs 16 residues. Trimming took off 5 bases at V and 2 bases at J, with 15 bases between the two ends. This chain's CDR3 is CASSTGLMRNTGELFF. The CDR3 DNA follows: TGTGCCAGCAGCACGGGACTGATGCGAAACACCGGGGAGCTGTTTTTT.

In this sample, this clonotype turned up many times. The rearrangement uses TRBV12-3 or TRBV12-4 and TRBJ2-2, with TRBD1 as a possible D gene (6 bases). CDR3 size: 12 residues. Trimming stripped 4 bases from V and 9 bases from J, with 9 bases between. The DNA for the CDR3 is TGTGCCAGCAGTTCTGACAGGAGGGAGCTGTTTTTT. This translates into CASSSDRRELFF.